This TCR beta chain appears in the sequencing data of a study of Graves' ophthalmopathy and Graves' hyperthyroidism. Study overall: Peripheral blood collection took place at initial diagnosis, before any treatment.

Findings and limits, study-wide: Ophthalmopathy progression was predicted by the model at approximately 70% sensitivity and approximately 73% specificity. Detected in blood as well were most expanded thyroid clonotypes with frequency above 0.001.

A remark on this clonotype: Its antigen is unknown.

Per the germline V gene, CDR1 is ENHRY and CDR2 is SYGVKD. The germline V and J ends were trimmed by 4 bases and 8 bases, with 11 bases remaining between them. The CDR3 runs 13 residues. Amplified material comprised TCR beta CDR3 regions derived from RNA transcripts. HTBI primers were used in a first-round RT-PCR, which preceded a second-round multiplex PCR. TCRdb ran MiXCR on the multiplex PCR reads and lists one entry per CDR3 protein. The top ten hold about half of the sample, which has hundreds of thousands of distinct CDR3 sequences, 45% seen once. Other autoimmune diseases, uncontrolled infections, pregnancy or lactation ruled patients out of participation.

Sequencing input: peripheral blood. This clonotype was obtained from an adult man with Graves' ophthalmopathy. The genes are TRBV10-3 and TRBJ1-4, with unresolved D. CDR3 protein: CAISGEKGEKLFF. The CDR3 DNA reads TGTGCCATCAGTGGGGAAAAAGGGGAAAAACTGTTTTTT.